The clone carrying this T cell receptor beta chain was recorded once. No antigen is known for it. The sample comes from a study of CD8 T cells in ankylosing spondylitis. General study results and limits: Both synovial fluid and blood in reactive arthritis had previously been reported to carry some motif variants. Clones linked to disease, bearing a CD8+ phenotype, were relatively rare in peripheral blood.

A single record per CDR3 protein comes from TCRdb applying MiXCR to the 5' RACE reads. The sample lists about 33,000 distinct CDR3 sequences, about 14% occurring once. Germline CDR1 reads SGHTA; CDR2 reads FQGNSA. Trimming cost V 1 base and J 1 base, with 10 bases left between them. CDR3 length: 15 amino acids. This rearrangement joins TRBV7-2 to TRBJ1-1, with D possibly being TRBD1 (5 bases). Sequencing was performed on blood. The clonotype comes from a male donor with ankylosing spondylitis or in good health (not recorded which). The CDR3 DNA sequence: TGTGCCAGCAGCTTAGTAGTGAGGGGGAACACTGAAGCTTTCTTT. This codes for CASSLVVRGNTEAFF. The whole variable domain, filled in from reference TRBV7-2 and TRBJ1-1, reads GAGVSQSPSNKVTEKGKDVELRCDPISGHTALYWYRQSLGQGLEFLIYFQGNSAPDKSGLPSDRFSAERTGGSVSTLTIQRTQQEDSAVYLCASSLVVRGNTEAFFGQGTRLTVV.